This T cell receptor (beta chain) was obtained from a study of control samples from healthy donors and cancer patients. The assay was immunoSEQ multiplex PCR, and TCRdb's table has in-frame clones only and misses some. The repertoire holds 210,000 or so clones, with about 89% as singletons. Germline V gene sequence: CDR1 LGHDT, CDR2 YNNKEL (reference sequence). Trimming shortened V by 7 bases and J by 5 bases, and 12 bases separated the two germline ends. The CDR3 consists of 13 residues. The sequencing input was blood. The clonotype comes from a man younger than 40 in good health. This chain connects TRBV3-1 (or the pseudogene TRBV3-2) to TRBJ2-1; D is perhaps TRBD1 (6 bases). The CDR3 DNA reads TGTGCCAGCAAAGACAGGTCCAACAATGAGCAGTTCTTC. It is translated as CASKDRSNNEQFF.